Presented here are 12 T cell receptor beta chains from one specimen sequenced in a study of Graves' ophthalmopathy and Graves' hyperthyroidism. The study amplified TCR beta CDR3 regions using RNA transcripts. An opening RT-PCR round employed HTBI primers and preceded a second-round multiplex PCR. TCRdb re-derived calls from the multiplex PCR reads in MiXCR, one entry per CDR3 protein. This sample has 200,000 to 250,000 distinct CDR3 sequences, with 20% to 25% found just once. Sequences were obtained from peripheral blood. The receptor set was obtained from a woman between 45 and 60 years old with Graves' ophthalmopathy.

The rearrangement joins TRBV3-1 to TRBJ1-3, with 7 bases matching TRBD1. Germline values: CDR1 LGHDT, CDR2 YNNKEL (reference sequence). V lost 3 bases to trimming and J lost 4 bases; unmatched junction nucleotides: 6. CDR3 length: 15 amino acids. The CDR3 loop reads CASSHLTGFGNTIYF. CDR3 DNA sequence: TGTGCCAGCAGCCACCTGACAGGGTTCGGAAACACCATATATTTT.

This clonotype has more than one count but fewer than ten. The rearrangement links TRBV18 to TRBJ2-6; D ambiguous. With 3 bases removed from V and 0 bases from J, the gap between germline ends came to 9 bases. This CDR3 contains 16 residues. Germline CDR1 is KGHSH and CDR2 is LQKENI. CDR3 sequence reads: CASSPQQSSGANVLTF. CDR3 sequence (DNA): TGTGCCAGCTCACCCCAACAGAGCTCTGGGGCCAACGTCCTGACTTTC.

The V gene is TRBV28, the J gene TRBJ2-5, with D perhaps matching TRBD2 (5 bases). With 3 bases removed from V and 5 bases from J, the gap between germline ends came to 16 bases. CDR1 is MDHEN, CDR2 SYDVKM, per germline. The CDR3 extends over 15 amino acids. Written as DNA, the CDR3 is TGTGCCAGCAGTTTTGAACAGAGGGCCGAGGAGACCCAGTACTTC. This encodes CASSFEQRAEETQYF.

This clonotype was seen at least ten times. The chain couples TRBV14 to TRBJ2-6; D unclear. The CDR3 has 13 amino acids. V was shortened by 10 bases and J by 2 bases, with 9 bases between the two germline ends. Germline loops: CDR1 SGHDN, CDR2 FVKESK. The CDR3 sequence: CATHVTGANVLTF. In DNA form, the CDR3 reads TGTGCCACCCACGTTACTGGGGCCAACGTCCTGACTTTC.

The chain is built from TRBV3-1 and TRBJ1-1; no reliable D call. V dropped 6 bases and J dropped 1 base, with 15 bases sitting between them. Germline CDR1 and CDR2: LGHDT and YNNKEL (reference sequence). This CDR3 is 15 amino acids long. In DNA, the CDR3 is TGTGCCAGCAGTCGTATGCATTTTCCGAACACTGAAGCTTTCTTT. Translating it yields CASSRMHFPNTEAFF. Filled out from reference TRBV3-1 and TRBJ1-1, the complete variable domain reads DTAVSQTPKYLVTQMGNDKSIKCEQNLGHDTMYWYKQDSKKFLKIMFSYNNKELIINETVPNRFSPKSPDKAHLNLHINSLELGDSAVYFCASSRMHFPNTEAFFGQGTRLTVV.

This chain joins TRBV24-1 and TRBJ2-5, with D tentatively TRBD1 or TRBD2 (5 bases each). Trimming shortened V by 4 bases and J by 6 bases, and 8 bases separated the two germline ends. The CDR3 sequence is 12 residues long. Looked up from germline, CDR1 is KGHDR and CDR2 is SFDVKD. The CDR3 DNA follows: TGTGCCACCAGTGACTTGGGACAGACCCAGTACTTC. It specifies CATSDLGQTQYF.

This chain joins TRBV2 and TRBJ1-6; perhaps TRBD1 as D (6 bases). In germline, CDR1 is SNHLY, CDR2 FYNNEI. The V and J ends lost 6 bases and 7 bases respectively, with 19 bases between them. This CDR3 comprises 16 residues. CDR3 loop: CASSPTGIDVNSPLHF. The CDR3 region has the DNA TGTGCCAGCAGCCCTACAGGGATTGATGTAAATTCACCCCTCCACTTT.

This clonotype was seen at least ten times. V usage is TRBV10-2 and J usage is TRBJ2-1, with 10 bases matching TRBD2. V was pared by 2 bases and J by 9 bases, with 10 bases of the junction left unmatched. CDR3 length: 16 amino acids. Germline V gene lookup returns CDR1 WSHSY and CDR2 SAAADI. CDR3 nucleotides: TGCGCCAGCAGTGAGCCTAGCGGGAGTGAAGTTGGTGAGCAGTTCTTC. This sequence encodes CASSEPSGSEVGEQFF.

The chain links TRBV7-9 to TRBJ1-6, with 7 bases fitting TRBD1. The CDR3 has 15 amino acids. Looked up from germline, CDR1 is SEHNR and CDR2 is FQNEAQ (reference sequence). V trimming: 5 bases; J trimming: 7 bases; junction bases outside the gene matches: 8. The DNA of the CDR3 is TGTGCCAGCAGCCACACCGGGACAGAGAATTCACCCCTCCACTTT. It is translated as CASSHTGTENSPLHF.

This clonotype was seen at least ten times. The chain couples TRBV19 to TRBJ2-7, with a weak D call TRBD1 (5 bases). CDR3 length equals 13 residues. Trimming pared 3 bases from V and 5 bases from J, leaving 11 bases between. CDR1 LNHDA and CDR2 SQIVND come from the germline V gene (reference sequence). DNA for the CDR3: TGTGCCAGTAGTATTCGAGACAGCCACGAGCAGTACTTC. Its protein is CASSIRDSHEQYF.

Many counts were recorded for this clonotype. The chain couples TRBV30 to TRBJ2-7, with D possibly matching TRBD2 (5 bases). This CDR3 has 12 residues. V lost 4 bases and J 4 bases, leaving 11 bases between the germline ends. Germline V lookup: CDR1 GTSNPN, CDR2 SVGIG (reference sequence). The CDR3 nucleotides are TGTGCCTGGAACGGGATCATGTACGAGCAGTACTTC. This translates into CAWNGIMYEQYF.

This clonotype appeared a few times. Here the CDR3 reads CASRKQGLLTVKNIQYF. CDR3 nucleotides: TGTGCCAGCAGAAAACAGGGTCTACTCACAGTCAAAAACATTCAGTACTTC. The chain is built from TRBV28 and TRBJ2-4; possible D gene TRBD1, 6 bases. Germline values: CDR1 MDHEN, CDR2 SYDVKM. With 6 bases removed from V and 3 bases from J, the gap between germline ends came to 21 bases. This CDR3 has 17 residues.